The 5 T cell receptor beta chains listed next were all sequenced from one sample in a study of beta chain features in type 1 diabetes. Of the isolated RNA, all was reverse transcribed, and so the sequenced material was expressed TCRB transcripts. Assay used: immunoSEQ multiplex PCR; TCRdb lists only in-frame clones, some missing. The sample comprises around 330,000 clones, approximately 10% of which are singletons, and roughly 0.016% rests with the top ten. The specimen sequenced was naive CD4+ T cells from blood. The receptor set was obtained from a woman aged 30 to 39 in good health.

This clone was picked up a small number of times. The J gene is TRBJ2-3, the V gene TRBV27, with 7 nucleotides matching TRBD1. This CDR3 spans 16 amino acids. The V gene end was trimmed by 6 bases and the J gene end by 6 bases; junction bases not matched to a gene: 15. Germline V lookup: CDR1 MNHEY, CDR2 SMNVEV (reference sequence). The CDR3 DNA follows: TGTGCCAGCAGCCGAGACAGGGTATTACGTACGGATACGCAGTATTTT. Its translation: CASSRDRVLRTDTQYF.

This chain uses TRBV27 with TRBJ2-7, with TRBD2 identical over 10 bases. Per germline, CDR1 MNHEY and CDR2 SMNVEV (reference sequence). The J segment lost 2 bases and the V segment lost 2 bases, leaving 3 bases of the junction unmatched. There are 15 residues in the CDR3. The CDR3 DNA sequence: TGTGCCAGCAGTTTAATAGCGGGAGGACCCTACGAGCAGTACTTC. Its translation is CASSLIAGGPYEQYF.

In this sample, this clone turned up a few times. The CDR3 DNA follows: TGCGCCAGCAGCCAAGGGTCCGCAGGGGGCGGGGAGACCCAGTACTTC. Protein sequence: CASSQGSAGGGETQYF. The chain links TRBV4-1 to TRBJ2-5; TRBD1 matches at 8 bases. The CDR3 has 16 amino acids. CDR1 MGHRA and CDR2 YSYEKL come from the germline V gene. V trimming: 1 base; J trimming: 5 bases; junction bases outside the gene matches: 9.

The chain links TRBV6-1 to TRBJ2-7; D possibly corresponds to TRBD1 (6 bases). The V gene lost 6 bases and the J gene lost 5 bases, with 17 bases spanning the gap. This CDR3 spans 14 amino acids. In germline, CDR1 is MNHNS, CDR2 SASEGT. CDR3 in amino acids: CASSSRWGHNEQYF. In DNA form, the CDR3 reads TGTGCCAGCAGCTCTCGCTGGGGGCACAACGAGCAGTACTTC.

This clone occurred a few times. The rearrangement uses TRBV29-1 and TRBJ2-2; the D gene is possibly TRBD1 (5 bases). This CDR3 contains 14 residues. Looked up from germline, CDR1 is SQVTM and CDR2 is ANQGSEA. Trimming left V 6 bases short and J 1 base short, with 12 bases between. The CDR3 DNA is TGCAGCGTACGACAGCGTCTGAACACCGGGGAGCTGTTTTTT. Protein product: CSVRQRLNTGELFF.